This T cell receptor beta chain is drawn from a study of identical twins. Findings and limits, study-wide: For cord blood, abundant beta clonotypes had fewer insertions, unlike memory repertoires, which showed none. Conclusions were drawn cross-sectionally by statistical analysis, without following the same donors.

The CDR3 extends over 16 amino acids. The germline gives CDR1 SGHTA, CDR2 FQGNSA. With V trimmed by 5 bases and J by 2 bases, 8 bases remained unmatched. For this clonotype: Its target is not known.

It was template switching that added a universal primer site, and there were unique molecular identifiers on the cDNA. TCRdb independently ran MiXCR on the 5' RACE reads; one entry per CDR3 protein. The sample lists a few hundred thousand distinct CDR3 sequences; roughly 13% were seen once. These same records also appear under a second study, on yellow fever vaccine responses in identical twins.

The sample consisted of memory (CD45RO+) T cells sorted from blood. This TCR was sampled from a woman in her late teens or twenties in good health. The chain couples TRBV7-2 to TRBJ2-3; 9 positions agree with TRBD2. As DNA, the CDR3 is TGTGCCAGCAGCCCCCCCAGCGGGGGGACCACAGATACGCAGTATTTT. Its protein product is CASSPPSGGTTDTQYF.